The present T cell receptor beta chain was sequenced within a study of multiple sclerosis patients with progressive multifocal leukoencephalopathy. The assay was immunoSEQ multiplex PCR, and TCRdb's table has in-frame clones only and misses some. The table has approximately 30,000 clones, 90% seen once; the top ten hold approximately 1.2%. The study's findings and limits: Clones expanded at PML were already present before and during natalizumab. Most PML patients had lower entropy, suggesting less diverse TRB repertoires.

Described time point: 12 to 13 months of natalizumab therapy. Germline V gene sequence: CDR1 SGHKS, CDR2 YYEKEE (reference sequence). Trimming left V 4 bases short and J 4 bases short, with 11 bases between. CDR3 length: 13 residues. Turning to this clone: Antigen specificity is unknown.

The rearrangement links TRBV5-5 to TRBJ1-1; D is ambiguous. The sample was PBMCs, taken from a patient treated with natalizumab. The clonotype originates from a human donor with multiple sclerosis. The chain's CDR3 is CASSVDRLTEAFF. CDR3 nucleotides: TGTGCCAGCAGCGTGGACCGACTCACTGAAGCTTTCTTT.